These 12 T cell receptor beta chains were sequenced from one sample in a study of cytomegalovirus exposure and HLA in healthy donors. This PCR relied on a set of 60 Vbeta primers and 13 Jbeta primers. TCRdb keeps only in-frame clones here, not all; method: immunoSEQ multiplex PCR. The sample includes under 200,000 clones, roughly 83% seen only once; the top ten take under 1.1%. The sequenced sample was PBMCs. Every receptor here comes from a man aged 25-40 years in good health and CMV-seronegative.

This rearrangement joins TRBV6-5 to TRBJ2-7; 7 bases match TRBD1. CDR3 length: 14 amino acids. The germline V gene encodes CDR1 MNHEY and CDR2 SVGAGI. After removal of 10 bases from V and 3 bases from J, the junction contained 12 bases not matched to a gene. CDR3 DNA: TGTGCCACCAGCCCGGACAGGTGGGACTACGAGCAGTACTTC. As protein: CATSPDRWDYEQYF.

This clone was seen just once. The CDR3 protein is CASSLRGDGYTF. DNA for the CDR3: TGCGCCAGCAGCTTGCGAGGAGATGGCTACACCTTC. The chain couples TRBV5-1 to TRBJ1-2; D gene uncertain. This CDR3 region has 12 residues. Germline CDR1 SGHRS, CDR2 YFSETQ. V was trimmed by 1 base and J by 6 bases, leaving 7 bases between them.

This sequence joins TRBV6-5 and TRBJ2-2, with 10 bases identical to TRBD2. Looked up from germline, CDR1 is MNHEY and CDR2 is SVGAGI. The CDR3 spans 15 residues. V shed 6 bases, J shed 1 base, and the junction held 2 bases outside the gene matches. The DNA for the CDR3 is TGTGCCAGCAGCTCTAGCGGGGGGAACACCGGGGAGCTGTTTTTT. It codes for CASSSSGGNTGELFF.

This sequence joins TRBV23-1 and TRBJ1-5; maybe TRBD1 (5 bases). TRBV23-1 is designated an ORF whose function remains uncertain. V shed 5 bases and J shed 2 bases, with 19 bases lying between them. The CDR3 sequence is 17 residues long. This CDR3 reads CASSTPRGGTGNQPQHF. DNA for the CDR3: TGCGCCAGCAGTACCCCCCGGGGGGGGACCGGCAATCAGCCCCAGCATTTT.

The CDR3 DNA reads as TGTGCCAGCAGCGTAGCGACGACTAGCGGGCTCTACGAGCAGTACTTC. As protein: CASSVATTSGLYEQYF. The chain uses TRBV9 and TRBJ2-7; 10 bases are a match to TRBD2. V gave up 0 bases and J gave up 3 bases; unmatched junction bases: 6. Per the germline V gene, CDR1 is SGDLS and CDR2 is YYNGEE. The CDR3 is 16 residues long.

The V gene is TRBV11-2, the J gene TRBJ1-6; a possible D gene is TRBD1 (5 bases). The CDR3 extends over 15 amino acids. Germline CDR1 reads SGHAT; CDR2 reads FQNNGV. Trimming pared 2 bases from V and 10 bases from J, leaving 15 bases between. CDR3 in amino acids: CASSLRGPQGSPLHF. Here the CDR3 DNA reads TGTGCCAGCAGCTTAAGGGGTCCACAAGGGTCACCCCTCCACTTT. Complete variable domain (other parts from reference TRBV11-2 and TRBJ1-6): EAGVAQSPRYKIIEKRQSVAFWCNPISGHATLYWYQQILGQGPKLLIQFQNNGVVDDSQLPKDRFSAERLKGVDSTLKIQPAKLEDSAVYLCASSLRGPQGSPLHFGNGTRLTVT.

This clone was recorded once. The junction differs from germline at one of its ends, possibly a read error. The chain uses TRBV5-6 and TRBJ2-3; TRBD2 matches at 9 bases. Germline V gene data show CDR1 as SGHDT and CDR2 as YYEEEE. The CDR3 sequence is 15 residues long. The CDR3 loop reads CASRFSGSSTVTQYF. CDR3 DNA sequence: TGTGCCAGCAGGTTTAGCGGGAGTAGCACAGTTACGCAGTATTTT.

This chain uses TRBV5-1 with TRBJ2-5, with 8 bases identical to TRBD1. J lost 1 base, V lost 7 bases, and 6 bases had no gene match. The CDR3 extends over 14 amino acids. CDR1 is SGHRS, CDR2 YFSETQ, per germline. CDR3 sequence: CASRSQGAQETQYF. DNA for the CDR3: TGCGCCAGCCGTAGCCAGGGGGCCCAAGAGACCCAGTACTTC.

In this sample, this clone turned up once. Other DNA sequences of this sample code for an identical CDR3. This chain joins TRBV10-3 and TRBJ1-1, with 8 nucleotides matching TRBD1. Germline values: CDR1 ENHRY, CDR2 SYGVKD. Trimming took 2 bases from V and 4 from J; bases not matched to a gene: 0. The CDR3 has 13 residues. This chain's CDR3 is CAISETGGTEAFF. In nucleotides, the CDR3 is TGTGCCATCAGTGAGACAGGGGGCACTGAAGCTTTCTTT.

The chain links TRBV19 to TRBJ1-1; the match to TRBD1 covers 8 bases. The CDR3 sequence is 15 residues long. Germline CDR1 and CDR2: LNHDA and SQIVND (reference sequence). Germline trimming cut 5 bases from V and 4 bases from J; bases unmatched to any gene: 9. DNA for the CDR3: TGTGCCAGTAGTTTCCGGACAGGGAAAGTCACTGAAGCTTTCTTT. Its translation: CASSFRTGKVTEAFF.

The chain employs TRBV10-2 and TRBJ1-5; 7 bases align to TRBD1. V was clipped by 2 bases and J by 4 bases; unmatched bases: 5. Germline CDR1 is WSHSY and CDR2 is SAAADI. There are 15 residues in the CDR3. The CDR3 DNA follows: TGCGCCAGCAGTGAGGGACAGGACGATAATCAGCCCCAGCATTTT. Protein product: CASSEGQDDNQPQHF.

The chain carries TRBV18 and TRBJ1-2; 11 positions match TRBD1. Germline-derived CDR1 and CDR2 are KGHSH and LQKENI. The CDR3 extends over 14 amino acids. V gave up 4 bases and J gave up 4 bases; unmatched junction bases: 2. This CDR3 reads CASSRDRGGYGYTF. DNA of the CDR3: TGTGCCAGCTCACGGGACAGGGGGGGCTATGGCTACACCTTC.